This paragraph covers one TCR beta chain sequence. The sample holds one count of this clone. Its antigen is currently not known. No quality values exist for individual bases; no much larger clone is one base distant. These data come from a study of cytomegalovirus exposure and HLA in healthy donors (dated by TCRdb to between 2016 and 2019). For context, the study as a whole: An earlier analysis of 587 of the donors reported roughly 300 Gb of sequence data and 90 million to 120 million unique TCR beta sequences obtained from roughly 170 million T cells. An early release covering roughly 600 HLA-typed donors comprised roughly 300 gigabases of sequencing data and roughly 86 million unique TCR sequences. The genetic ancestry cluster associated with self-reported Caucasian donors included 81% of the approximately 430 genotyped donors. The study was designed to test whether signatures of past pathogen exposure could be identified by cataloging public T cell receptors. The study used immunosequencing to profile the T cell repertoires of several hundred subjects and linked those repertoires to cytomegalovirus serostatus. In addition to the first cohort of roughly 670 subjects, a separate validation cohort of 130 or so different subjects was used. The study combined high-throughput TCR immunosequencing, statistical association of individual TCRs with disease status, and machine learning to predict cytomegalovirus infection status. In a later analysis, previously published TCR beta repertoires from several hundred donors were re-analyzed and high-resolution HLA genotyping was added so that TCR occurrence patterns could be studied. The later analysis used no new phenotypic data to find candidate immune exposures, relying instead on TCR beta sequences and their occurrence across donors. In an earlier analysis of 587 of the donors, high-throughput TCR beta sequencing was used to judge whether each TCR beta V gene segment behaved as functional or pseudogenic. Donor age, sex, ethnicity and CMV serostatus were compiled together with the repertoire data. A later genetic analysis used genome-wide SNP genotypes for about 65% of the roughly 670 donors, treating that subset as a discovery cohort. All discovery cohort repertoires had been generated using a single sequencing platform. Both class I and class II loci were covered by HLA typing, at four-digit resolution. Typing coverage varied by locus: roughly 629-640 donors for A, B, C, DRB1 and DQB1; approximately 500 for DQA1; 600 to 610 for DPA1; approximately 470 for DPB1. Roughly five DR-DQ haplotypes were handled as single units for association and clustering because linkage in the cohort was strong. Across around 400 genotyped donors of the cohort, an average of roughly 250,000 unique TCR beta nucleotide sequences per donor were sequenced, and roughly 17% of those sequences were non-productive. What the study reported, not specific to this receptor: Strong co-occurrence of HLA alleles, especially DR and DQ, made assigning TCR associations to individual alleles difficult. Most TCR sequences were observed very rarely across donors, whereas some public TCRs were present in many individuals. Because some donors lacked HLA typing at each locus, the association tests relied only on the typed subset. In a later analysis, several top co-occurrence clusters were reported to appear linked to parvovirus B19, influenza, CMV and Epstein-Barr virus. A later genetic analysis reported fewer N-insertions in productive TCRs among donors in an Asian-associated ancestry cluster than the roughly 700-donor mean. In an earlier analysis of some 550 of the donors, most TCR beta V segments were observed in productive rearrangements about 90% or about 30% of the time, broadly matching IMGT annotations. The authors suggested that the approach could potentially be extended to other disease states and immunological phenotypes. A further reported finding was that TCR beta sequences accurately predicted the HLA-A and HLA-B alleles for most subjects in the first cohort. The presence/absence analyses assumed that sequencing depth was roughly uniform across donors, and that assumption may not be true. For the cohort, immune exposure information was limited to CMV serostatus. In a later genetic analysis, a missense DCLRE1C variant was associated with V-gene and J-gene trimming of TCR beta chains, and the association was replicated in an independent cohort. In vitro tests confirmed that a few of the cytomegalovirus-associated TCR beta chains recognize cytomegalovirus antigens. According to a later analysis, most CMV-associated TCR beta chains appeared to be HLA-restricted, and the HLA associations seemed to be driven largely by CMV exposure. Specific HLA alleles were associated with 16,951 TCR beta sequences at a false discovery rate of 0.05 in a later analysis. A later analysis found that HLA-associated TCR beta chains were more clonally expanded and had lower generation probabilities than equally common non-associated chains. In a later analysis, TCR association rates were found to vary across HLA loci, with the most associated TCRs seen for DRB1 alleles and the fewest for HLA-C alleles. Because the 87-base-pair reads could not distinguish some IMGT-functional V segments, including TRBV6-2 and TRBV6-3, those segments were excluded. The study gave a list of 150 to 200 TCR beta chains associated with cytomegalovirus. A group of highly shared sequence variants was considered likely to be a technical artifact of the sequencing pipeline. The classifier was reported to diagnose cytomegalovirus status with high specificity and sensitivity in both the original cohort and the validation cohort. In this cohort, only TCR beta chains were sequenced, and detectable features were limited by the absence of alpha or paired-chain data. Linkage disequilibrium might explain the correlated functional status among segregating V segments, but an unknown experimental factor could not be ruled out. The earlier analysis of some 540 of the donors excluded roughly 16 rarely observed V segments, including chromosome 9 orphons, because counts were too low.

The cohort consisted of more than 650 healthy bone marrow donors. Cohort members were all nominally healthy when sampled, although unrecorded immune exposures were likely present. The donor was CMV seronegative and was included in the group of hundreds of seronegative cohort members. A peripheral blood sample was collected from each donor, and TCR beta sequencing was performed on peripheral blood mononuclear cells. The Qiagen DNeasy Blood Extraction Kit was used to extract genomic DNA from the blood cell samples. From the germline V gene, CDR1 is ENHRY and CDR2 is SYGVKD. The V and J ends are trimmed by 3 bases and 2 bases, leaving 17 bases between them. Its CDR3 holds 17 amino acids, cysteine through phenylalanine. Of all the DNA, just the CDR3 is kept, 51 bases in frame from base 1. The library was built by means of the immunoSEQ multiplex PCR assay. For the multiplex PCR, a mixture combining 60 forward primers for TCR Vbeta segments and 13 reverse primers for TCR Jbeta segments was used. The CDR3 region of rearranged TCR beta genes was amplified from genomic DNA by a multiplex PCR assay. On the Illumina HiSeq System, the amplified TCR beta libraries were sequenced as 87-base-pair reads. As for how the authors treated the data: In a later analysis, roughly 80 million unique TCR beta chains were counted across the 666 repertoires, and roughly 10 million of these chains were shared by at least two donors. To remove PCR and sequencing errors, raw reads were error-corrected and collapsed into unique sequences using a nearest-neighbor algorithm that merged closely related sequences. To assign V, D and J gene segments, CDR3 sequences were aligned to IMGT reference sequences. For a sequence to be retained, at least a six-nucleotide match to both a V gene segment and a J gene segment was required. A rearrangement counted as productive if the CDR3 had no stop codons and remained in frame with V and J, and every other rearrangement counted as non-productive. CDR3 was defined by IMGT convention, running from the second conserved V-encoded cysteine to the conserved J-encoded phenylalanine. The earlier analysis of 550 to 650 of the donors excluded any sequence lacking an unambiguous match to a single V gene segment. An earlier analysis of under 750 of the donors called V segments functional above 56.7% productive rearrangements and segregating when the between-donor standard deviation exceeded 5%. A statistical classification framework was developed to diagnose cytomegalovirus status using the catalog of TCR beta chain sequences. In a later analysis, TCR nucleotide sequences were compared against IMGT/GENE-DB human TR gene sequences so that V and J genes could be assigned. Using the TCRdist pipeline, a later analysis assigned CDR3 sequences along with most-parsimonious VDJ recombination scenarios. In a later analysis, each TCR beta chain was defined by its CDR3 amino acid sequence together with its V-gene family, and reads lacking a unique V-gene family were excluded. In a later analysis, 500 to 700 highly shared, low-generation-probability nucleotide sequences were removed to address suspected cross-contamination and a sequencing artifact. For each public chain, a later analysis derived a clonal expansion index from normalized ranks of inferred template counts within each repertoire. A later analysis computed generation probabilities with a VDJ recombination model fitted to out-of-frame rearrangements, and checked the results against IGoR. Hypergeometric tests were used in a later analysis to score TCR-TCR, TCR-HLA and TCR-CMV co-occurrence, with a repertoire-size bias correction applied to the TCR pairs. False discovery rates were estimated in a later analysis by permuting HLA or CMV assignments 20 times. In a later analysis, co-occurring TCRs were grouped with DBSCAN, and TCRdist sequence similarity was added when clustering was performed within HLA-allele-positive subsets. For co-occurrence clustering, repertoires with fewer than 30,000 or more than 120,000 public chains were excluded, along with five or six repertoires with anomalous nucleotide sharing. Entries here come from immuneACCESS through TCRdb and include only in-frame sequences with V and J called. Some clones fail to appear in such tables; in the studies checked, an unresolved V gene covers under half of the shortfall, and the cause of the remainder is unknown. The V and J calls and the clone size are those of that table, but D and trimming were determined from the DNA. Present in this sample are around 200,000 clones, about 80% of which were seen just once. The biggest ten clones account for roughly 0.7% of the sample.

The clonotype originates from a boy aged 5 to 17 in good health and CMV-seronegative. The chain is assembled from TRBV10-3 and TRBJ1-5; the D segment cannot be called with confidence. Material: PBMCs. Read as DNA, the sequence is TGTGCCATCAGTGAACGGCAGAATGTGAGGGGCAATCAGCCCCAGCATTTT. Its translation reads: CAISERQNVRGNQPQHF.